The rows below give T cell receptor beta chains drawn from one sample of a study of technical replicates of blood from a handful of donors. Libraries were prepared by immunoSEQ multiplex PCR; TCRdb keeps only in-frame clonotypes and omits some of them. The data show approximately 95,000 clones, about 95% seen once. The specimen was T cells isolated from PBMCs. The receptors were gathered from a human donor in good health. The CDR3 runs from the conserved cysteine through the conserved F or W. D genes are given only for firm matches. Some rows mark clone size as missing; the rest say once, few, many or name a class of expanded clone.

V gene	D gene	J gene	clone size	CDR3 DNA	CDR3 protein
TRBV7-8	TRBD2	TRBJ2-2	.	TGTGCCAGCAGCCCAATCTTAGCGGGAGGAACGGGCGGGGAGCTGTTTTTT	CASSPILAGGTGGELFF
TRBV5-1	.	TRBJ1-3	.	TGCGCCAGCAGCTTAGGAGACACCATATATTTT	CASSLGDTIYF
TRBV10-3	TRBD2	TRBJ2-1	.	TGTGCCATCTCGGGGGGCTCCTACAATGAGCAGTTCTTC	CAISGGSYNEQFF
TRBV5-4	TRBD1	TRBJ1-2	once	TGTGCCAGCAGCGTCGGGACAGTAATTCGAGGCTACACCTTC	CASSVGTVIRGYTF
TRBV11-3	TRBD1	TRBJ1-1	.	TGTGCCAGCAGCCAGACAGGGGGTGAAGCTTTCTTT	CASSQTGGEAFF
TRBV21-1	.	TRBJ2-2	.	TGTGCCAGCAGCAATATTACAGGGGACACCGGGGAGCTGTTTTTT	CASSNITGDTGELFF
TRBV10-3	TRBD1	TRBJ2-2	.	TGTGCCATCAGGGATTCGACAGGGACCACCGGGGAGCTGTTTTTT	CAIRDSTGTTGELFF
TRBV28	TRBD2	TRBJ2-7	.	TGTGCCAGCAGTTCCGAGCGGGAGGTCAACGAGCAGTACTTC	CASSSEREVNEQYF
TRBV15	.	TRBJ1-2	.	TGTGCCACCAGCAGAGGGTCCGGGGTCTATGGCTACACCTTC	CATSRGSGVYGYTF
TRBV10-3	TRBD1	TRBJ2-3	.	TGTGCCATGATTCGACAGGGTGCAGATACGCAGTATTTT	CAMIRQGADTQYF
TRBV4-1	.	TRBJ2-3	.	TGCGCCAGCAGCCAACAGGCCCTAGCCGATACGCAGTATTTT	CASSQQALADTQYF
TRBV4-3	TRBD1	TRBJ1-5	.	TGCGCCAGCAGCCAACACAGGGGACAGCCCCAGCATTTT	CASSQHRGQPQHF
TRBV2	.	TRBJ2-7	.	TGTGCCAGCATAGTGAGAGCCTACGAGCAGTACTTC	CASIVRAYEQYF
TRBV7-8	TRBD1	TRBJ1-3	.	TGTGCCAGCAGCAAAGACAGGGGGCCATTCTCTGGAAACACCATATATTTT	CASSKDRGPFSGNTIYF
TRBV5-1	.	TRBJ1-2	.	TGCGCCAGCAGCCCTTCAGGGACTCTGGACTATGGCTACACCTTC	CASSPSGTLDYGYTF
TRBV7-9	TRBD1	TRBJ1-2	.	TGTGCCAGCAGCTTAGGAGGACAGGTCCCCTATGGCTACACCTTC	CASSLGGQVPYGYTF
TRBV5-4	.	TRBJ2-7	.	TGTGCCAGCAGCTTGAGCCAGGGTAACGAGCAGTACTTC	CASSLSQGNEQYF
TRBV19	.	TRBJ1-1	.	TGTGCCAGTAGTGGGGGGAGGCTGAACACTGAAGCTTTCTTT	CASSGGRLNTEAFF
TRBV15	TRBD1	TRBJ1-5	.	TGTGCCACCAGCAGAAACAGGGGTAGCAATCAGCCCCAGCATTTT	CATSRNRGSNQPQHF
TRBV5-4	.	TRBJ1-5	few	TGTGCCAGCAGCTTGGATTCGCAGCCCCAGCATTTT	CASSLDSQPQHF
TRBV4-1	TRBD1	TRBJ1-1	once	TGCGCCAGCAGCCACTTGACAGGGGGCACTGAAGCTTTCTTT	CASSHLTGGTEAFF
TRBV28	TRBD2	TRBJ2-2	.	TGTGCCAGCAGTCCAGGACTAGACCTCGGGGAGCTGTTTTTT	CASSPGLDLGELFF
TRBV16	.	TRBJ2-2	.	TGTGCCAGCAGCCACCAAACACCGGGGGACGCGGTGTTTTTT	CASSHQTPGDAVFF
TRBV27	.	TRBJ2-7	.	TGTGCCAGCAGTATCGGACAGCCCTACGAGCAGTACTTC	CASSIGQPYEQYF
TRBV7-2	.	TRBJ2-1	.	TGTGCCAGCAGCATTAGCTATAATGAGCAGTTCTTC	CASSISYNEQFF
TRBV28	TRBD1	TRBJ1-4	.	TGTGCCAGCAGTTTATGGAGGACAGGGGCGGGCGAAAAACTGTTTTTT	CASSLWRTGAGEKLFF
TRBV7-6	.	TRBJ1-1	once	TGTGCCAGCAGCTTGGGGGGGGGCACTGAAGCTTTCTTT	CASSLGGGTEAFF
TRBV6-1	.	TRBJ1-5	.	TGTGCCAGCAGTGAAGCCGGGTCTCAGCCCCAGCATTTT	CASSEAGSQPQHF
TRBV4-1	.	TRBJ1-3	once	TGCGCCAGCAGCCAAGAGTCGGTGGACGGGAGCTCTGGAAACACCATATATTTT	CASSQESVDGSSGNTIYF
TRBV29-1	TRBD1	TRBJ1-5	.	TGCAGCGCCCGGGACAGGAGCAATCAGCCCCAGCATTTT	CSARDRSNQPQHF
TRBV9	.	TRBJ1-1	few	TGTGCCAGCAGCCCAGGATCATTCACGGAGAACACTGAAGCTTTCTTT	CASSPGSFTENTEAFF
TRBV5-1	.	TRBJ2-7	.	TGCGCCAGCAGCTTGGAGTCAGGGCGACAGTACTTC	CASSLESGRQYF
TRBV10-3	TRBD2	TRBJ2-5	.	TGTGCCGTCTCCGTTTTACTAGCGCCCCAAGAGACCCAGTACTTC	CAVSVLLAPQETQYF
TRBV5-1	.	TRBJ1-2	.	TGCGCCAGCAGCCCCGGACCCGCGGGGGGCTACACCTTC	CASSPGPAGGYTF
TRBV28	.	TRBJ1-1	.	TGTGCCAGCAGTCACGGGGGGAACACTGAAGCTTTCTTT	CASSHGGNTEAFF
TRBV19	TRBD1	TRBJ2-5	once	TGTGCCACCTGGGACAGAACAGATGGGAAGACCCAGTACTTC	CATWDRTDGKTQYF
TRBV28	.	TRBJ2-7	.	TGTGCCAGCACGTTAGACAGTCCCTACGAGCAGTACTTC	CASTLDSPYEQYF
TRBV5-1	.	TRBJ1-4	.	TGCGCCAGCAGCTTGGGCGGTATTAATGAAAAACTGTTTTTT	CASSLGGINEKLFF
TRBV5-6	TRBD2	TRBJ2-5	.	TGTGCCAGCAGCTGGGACGGGAGGTACCAAGAGACCCAGTACTTC	CASSWDGRYQETQYF
TRBV19	.	TRBJ1-1	.	TGTGCCAGTAGCACAGCCACTGAAGCTTTCTTT	CASSTATEAFF
TRBV7-9	.	TRBJ1-5	.	TGTGCCAGCAGCTTATCAACAGCCGGGACTGGGGCCCAGCATTTT	CASSLSTAGTGAQHF
TRBV2	.	TRBJ2-3	.	TGTGCCAGCAGTGTGGCGGCTAGCACAGATACGCAGTATTTT	CASSVAASTDTQYF
TRBV30	TRBD1	TRBJ1-1	.	TGTGCCTGGGCCCGACAGGGAGCCACTGAAGCTTTCTTT	CAWARQGATEAFF
TRBV4-1	TRBD1	TRBJ2-4	.	TGCGCCAGCAGCCTCAGCGGGACAGGGAATATAATAGGCAAAAACATTCAGTACTTC	CASSLSGTGNIIGKNIQYF
TRBV9	TRBD1	TRBJ1-1	.	TGTGCCAGCAGCGCTGTACAGGGGAGGAACACTGAAGCTTTCTTT	CASSAVQGRNTEAFF
TRBV27	.	TRBJ1-5	.	TGTGCCAGCAAGGAGGTGGGATCCAATCAGCCCCAGCATTTT	CASKEVGSNQPQHF
TRBV6-5	TRBD1	TRBJ1-3	.	TGTGCCAGCAGTTCATTGACGCAGGGGGCGGACACCATATATTTT	CASSSLTQGADTIYF
TRBV14	TRBD1	TRBJ2-1	.	TGTGCCAGCAGCCATTACGGGCCAGGGGGCGAAGGAAAGGATAATGAGCAGTTCTTC	CASSHYGPGGEGKDNEQFF
TRBV4-3	.	TRBJ1-3	.	TGCGCCAGCAGCCAAGATTGGAGATCTGGAAACACCATATATTTT	CASSQDWRSGNTIYF
TRBV9	.	TRBJ1-2	.	TGTGCCAGCAGCGTAGAACAGGGACCTAACTATGGCTACACCTTC	CASSVEQGPNYGYTF
TRBV6-5	.	TRBJ1-2	once	TGTGCCAGCAGTCTGAAGACAGCCGCCTATGGCTACACCTTC	CASSLKTAAYGYTF
TRBV19	TRBD2	TRBJ2-3	.	TGTGCCAGTAGTCGCTCTAGCGGGACACCAGATACGCAGTATTTT	CASSRSSGTPDTQYF
TRBV9	TRBD2	TRBJ2-5	.	TGTGCCAGCAGCGTACTAGCGGGAGAGACCCAGTACTTC	CASSVLAGETQYF